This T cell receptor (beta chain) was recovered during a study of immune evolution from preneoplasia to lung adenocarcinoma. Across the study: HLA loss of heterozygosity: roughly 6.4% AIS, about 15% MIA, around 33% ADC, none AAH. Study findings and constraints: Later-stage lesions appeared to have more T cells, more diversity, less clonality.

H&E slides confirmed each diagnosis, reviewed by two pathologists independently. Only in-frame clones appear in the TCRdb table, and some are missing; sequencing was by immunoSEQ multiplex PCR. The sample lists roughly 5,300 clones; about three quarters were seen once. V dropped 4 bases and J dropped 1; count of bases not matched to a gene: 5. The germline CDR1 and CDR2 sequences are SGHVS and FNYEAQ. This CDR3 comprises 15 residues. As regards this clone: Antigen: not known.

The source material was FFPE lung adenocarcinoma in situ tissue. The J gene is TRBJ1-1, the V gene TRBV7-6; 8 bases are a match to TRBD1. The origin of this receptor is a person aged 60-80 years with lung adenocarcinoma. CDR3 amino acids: CASSSRTGQNTEAFF. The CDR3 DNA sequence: TGTGCCAGCAGCTCGCGGACAGGGCAGAACACTGAAGCTTTCTTT. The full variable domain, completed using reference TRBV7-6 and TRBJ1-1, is GAGVSQSPRYKVTKRGQDVALRCDPISGHVSLYWYRQALGQGPEFLTYFNYEAQQDKSGLPNDRFSAERPEGSISTLTIQRTEQRDSAMYRCASSSRTGQNTEAFFGQGTRLTVV.